Listed here are 7 T cell receptor beta chains from one sample, sequenced in a study of CD8+CD57+ T cells in acquired aplastic anemia. Profiling of TCR beta VDJ combinations and CDR3 sequences used genomic DNA as template. TCRdb ran MiXCR on the reads and lists one entry per CDR3 protein. The repertoire includes approximately 270,000 distinct CDR3 sequences, 50% to 70% of them detected once, and approximately 8% sits in the top ten. Sequenced sample: sorted CD4+, CD8+, or CD8+CD57+ T cells (not recorded which) from PBMCs. These receptors all come from a human donor with severe aplastic anemia or a healthy control (not recorded which).

V and J are TRBV7-2 and TRBJ1-1, with D perhaps matching TRBD1 (6 bases). Trimming removed 3 bases at V and 1 base at J, with 12 bases between. The CDR3 is 15 residues long. Germline CDR1 reads SGHTA; CDR2 reads FQGNSA. CDR3 loop: CASSLKGGGNTEAFF. The CDR3 region has the DNA TGTGCCAGCAGCTTGAAAGGGGGAGGGAACACTGAAGCTTTCTTT.

The chain carries TRBV24-1 and TRBJ1-5, with 7 bases aligning to TRBD1. Germline CDR1 KGHDR, CDR2 SFDVKD. The V segment lost 6 bases and the J segment 9 bases; nucleotides outside the gene matches: 7. The CDR3 totals 13 residues. CDR3 sequence: CATSQTGDGPQHF. As DNA, the CDR3 is TGTGCCACCAGTCAAACAGGGGACGGGCCCCAGCATTTT.

The V and J genes are TRBV19 and TRBJ1-5; a weak D match, TRBD1 (5 bases). V lost 5 bases and J 14 bases, leaving 28 bases between the germline ends. The CDR3 has 16 residues. Germline CDR1 reads LNHDA; CDR2 reads SQIVND (reference sequence). In DNA, the CDR3 is TGTGCCAGTAGTCCCCGGGGACTAGCGGGATCGTACAATGAGCATTTT. Translating it yields CASSPRGLAGSYNEHF.

This clonotype was observed once. Since the CDR3 does not end with the conserved phenylalanine or tryptophan, this likely comes from a read error. The chain employs TRBV29-1 and TRBJ2-2; TRBD2 might be the D (6 bases). Germline values: CDR1 SQVTM, CDR2 ANQGSEA. This CDR3 is 13 amino acids long. CDR3 bases: TGCAGCGCCTCCTCGATCAGCACCGGGGGGCTGTTTCTT. Its protein is CSASSISTGGLFL.

The J gene is TRBJ1-2, the V gene TRBV6-5; D remains ambiguous. V was shortened by 4 bases and J by 6 bases, with 12 bases between the two germline ends. This CDR3 is 13 amino acids long. Germline V CDR1 and CDR2: MNHEY, SVGAGI. The CDR3 region has the DNA TGTGCCAGCAGTTCGTCGATGGAGAATGGCTACACCTTC. Amino acid sequence: CASSSSMENGYTF.

The chain couples TRBV7-3 to TRBJ2-7, with TRBD2 matching over 9 bases. CDR1 and CDR2 from the germline V gene are SGHTA and FQGTGA. This CDR3 spans 15 amino acids. The V and J ends lost 6 bases and 2 bases, in that order; junction bases with no gene match: 8. The CDR3 nucleotides read TGTGCCAGCAGTTCCTTAGCGGGGGCCCCCTACGAGCAGTACTTC. Translation: CASSSLAGAPYEQYF. The full variable domain, rest sourced from reference TRBV7-3 and TRBJ2-7, is GAGVSQTPSNKVTEKGKYVELRCDPISGHTALYWYRQSLGQGPEFLIYFQGTGAADDSGLPNDRFFAVRPEGSVSTLKIQRTERGDSAVYLCASSSLAGAPYEQYFGPGTRLTVT.

This clonotype has just a few counts. The J gene is TRBJ2-3, the V gene TRBV10-3, with D uncertain. Germline lookup yields CDR1 ENHRY and CDR2 SYGVKD. V lost 4 bases and J 6 bases, leaving 11 bases between the germline ends. The CDR3 is 13 residues long. The CDR3 here is CAISGEADDTQYF. The DNA of the CDR3 is TGTGCCATCAGTGGTGAGGCTGATGATACGCAGTATTTT.